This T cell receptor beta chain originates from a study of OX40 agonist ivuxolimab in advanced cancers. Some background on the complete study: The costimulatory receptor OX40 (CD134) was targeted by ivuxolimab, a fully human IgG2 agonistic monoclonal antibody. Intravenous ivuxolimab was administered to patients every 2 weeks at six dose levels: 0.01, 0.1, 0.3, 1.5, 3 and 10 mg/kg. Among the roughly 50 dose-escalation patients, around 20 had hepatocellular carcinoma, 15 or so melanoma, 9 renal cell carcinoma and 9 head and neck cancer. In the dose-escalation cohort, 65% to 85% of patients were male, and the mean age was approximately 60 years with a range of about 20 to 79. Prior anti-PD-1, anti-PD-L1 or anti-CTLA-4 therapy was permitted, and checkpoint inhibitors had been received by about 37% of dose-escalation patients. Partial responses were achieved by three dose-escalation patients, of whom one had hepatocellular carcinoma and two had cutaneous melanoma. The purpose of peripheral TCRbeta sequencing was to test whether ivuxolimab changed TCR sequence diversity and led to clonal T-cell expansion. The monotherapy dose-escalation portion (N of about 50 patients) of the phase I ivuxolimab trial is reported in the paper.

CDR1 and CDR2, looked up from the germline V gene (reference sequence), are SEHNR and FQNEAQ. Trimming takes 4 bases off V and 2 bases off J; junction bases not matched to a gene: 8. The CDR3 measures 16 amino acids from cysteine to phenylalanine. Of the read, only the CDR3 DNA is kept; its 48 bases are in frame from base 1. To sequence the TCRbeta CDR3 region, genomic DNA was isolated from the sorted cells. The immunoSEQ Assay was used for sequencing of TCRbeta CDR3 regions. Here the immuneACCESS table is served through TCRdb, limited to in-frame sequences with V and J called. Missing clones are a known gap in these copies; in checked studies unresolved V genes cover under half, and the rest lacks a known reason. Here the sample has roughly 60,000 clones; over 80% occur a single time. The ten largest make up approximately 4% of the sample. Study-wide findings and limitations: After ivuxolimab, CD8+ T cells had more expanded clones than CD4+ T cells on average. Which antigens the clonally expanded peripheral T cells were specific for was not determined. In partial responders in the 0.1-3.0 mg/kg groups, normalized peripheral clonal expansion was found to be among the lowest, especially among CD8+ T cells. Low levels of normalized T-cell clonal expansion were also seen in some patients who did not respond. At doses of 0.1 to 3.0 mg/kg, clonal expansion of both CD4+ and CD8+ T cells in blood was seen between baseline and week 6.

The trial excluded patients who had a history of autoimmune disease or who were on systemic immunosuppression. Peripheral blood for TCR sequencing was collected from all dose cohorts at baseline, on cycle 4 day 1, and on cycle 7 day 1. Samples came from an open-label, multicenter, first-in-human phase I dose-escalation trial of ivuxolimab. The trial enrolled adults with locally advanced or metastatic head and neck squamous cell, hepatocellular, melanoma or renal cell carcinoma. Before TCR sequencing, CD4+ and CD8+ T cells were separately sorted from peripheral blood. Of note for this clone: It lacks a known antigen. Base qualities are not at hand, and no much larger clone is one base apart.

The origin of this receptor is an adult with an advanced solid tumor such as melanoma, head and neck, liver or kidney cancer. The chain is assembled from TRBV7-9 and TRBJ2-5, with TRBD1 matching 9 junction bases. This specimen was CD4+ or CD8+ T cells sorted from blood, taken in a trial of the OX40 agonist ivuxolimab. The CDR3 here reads CASSSPGTGWQETQYF. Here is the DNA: TGTGCCAGCAGCTCGCCCGGGACAGGGTGGCAAGAGACCCAGTACTTC. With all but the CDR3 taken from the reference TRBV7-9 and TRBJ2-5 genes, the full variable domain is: DTGVSQNPRHKITKRGQNVTFRCDPISEHNRLYWYRQTLGQGPEFLTYFQNEAQLEKSRLLSDRFSAERPKGSFSTLEIQRTEQGDSAMYLCASSSPGTGWQETQYFGPGTRLLVL.